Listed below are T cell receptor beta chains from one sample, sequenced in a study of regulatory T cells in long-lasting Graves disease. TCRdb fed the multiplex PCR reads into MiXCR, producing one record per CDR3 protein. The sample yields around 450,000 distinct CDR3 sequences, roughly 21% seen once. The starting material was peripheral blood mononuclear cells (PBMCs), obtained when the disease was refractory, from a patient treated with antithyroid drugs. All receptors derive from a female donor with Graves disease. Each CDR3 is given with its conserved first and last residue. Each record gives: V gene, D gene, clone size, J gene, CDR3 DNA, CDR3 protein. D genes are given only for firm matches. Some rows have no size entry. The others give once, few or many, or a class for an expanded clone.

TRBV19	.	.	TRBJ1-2	TGTGCCAGCTCGGACAGTTCATCGGGCTATGGCTACACCTTC	CASSDSSSGYGYTF
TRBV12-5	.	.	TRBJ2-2	TGTGCTAGTGTCCTTGGGTTCGGGGAGCTGTTTTTT	CASVLGFGELFF
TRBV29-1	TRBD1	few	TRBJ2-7	TGCAGCGTTGGGACAGGGGGCGACGAGCAGTACTTC	CSVGTGGDEQYF
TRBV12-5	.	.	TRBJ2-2	TGTGCTAGTGGTAAACAGACTAACACCGGGGAGCTGTTTTTT	CASGKQTNTGELFF
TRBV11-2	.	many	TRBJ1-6	TGTGCCAGCAGCTCCCGCCGATACGATATTGATTCACCCCTCCACTTT	CASSSRRYDIDSPLHF
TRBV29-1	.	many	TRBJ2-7	TGCAGCGTCCTGGACCAAGCAGGCGAGCAGTACTTC	CSVLDQAGEQYF
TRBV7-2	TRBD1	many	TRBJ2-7	TGTGCCAGCAGCTTGACCGGGACAGGGGCTTACGAGCAGTACTTC	CASSLTGTGAYEQYF
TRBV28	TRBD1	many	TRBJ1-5	TGTGCCAGCACCCTCGGAGGGGGCTATAGCAATCAGCCCCAGCATTTT	CASTLGGGYSNQPQHF
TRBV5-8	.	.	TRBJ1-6	TGTGCCAGCAGCGGGGTCCGTGGGTCACCCCTCCACTTT	CASSGVRGSPLHF
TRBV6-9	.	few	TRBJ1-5	TGTGCCAGCAGTTCTTTAGATCCAGAATGGGAGCCCCAGCATTTT	CASSSLDPEWEPQHF
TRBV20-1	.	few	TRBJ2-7	TGCAGTGCCGTTCCAGGGAAGCACTACGAGCAGTACTTC	CSAVPGKHYEQYF
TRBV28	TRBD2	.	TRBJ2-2	TGTGCCAGCGCGGGGGGGGGGACTACCGGGGAGCTGTTTTTT	CASAGGGTTGELFF
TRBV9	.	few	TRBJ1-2	TGTGCCAGCAGCGACCGACAGTTGGGGACCTATGGCTACACCTTC	CASSDRQLGTYGYTF
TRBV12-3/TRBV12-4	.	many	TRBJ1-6	TGTGCCAGCAGTTTAGTGGGCGATGGTGATTCACCCCTCCACTTT	CASSLVGDGDSPLHF
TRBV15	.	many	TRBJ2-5	TGTGCCACCAGCAGAGAGCGAGCTGGGGGGCAAGAGACCCAGTACTTC	CATSRERAGGQETQYF
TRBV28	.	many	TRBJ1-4	TGTGCCAGCAGTTCACCCCCGGCAGGGAGTAATGAAAAACTGTTTTTT	CASSSPPAGSNEKLFF
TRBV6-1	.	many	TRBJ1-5	TGTGCCAGCAGTCGAAAGAACGGTGTCGCCCATTTT	CASSRKNGVAHF
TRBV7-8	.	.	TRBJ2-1	TGTGCCAGCAGCTTAGCTACGGACCCCCCCTTCTACAATGAGCAGTTCTTC	CASSLATDPPFYNEQFF
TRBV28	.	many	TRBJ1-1	TGTGCCAGCAGTTTAGGGGAGGGAGGCACTGAAGCTTTCTTT	CASSLGEGGTEAFF
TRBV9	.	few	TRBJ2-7	TGTGCCAGCAGCGTCGAGGGCGCGGGGTTCTACGAGCAGTACTTC	CASSVEGAGFYEQYF
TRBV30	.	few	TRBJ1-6	TGTGCCTGGAAGTATGGCGGGAATTCACCCCTCCACTTT	CAWKYGGNSPLHF
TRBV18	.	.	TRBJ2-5	TGTGCCAGCTCACCCCGACTTCAAGAGACCCAGTACTTC	CASSPRLQETQYF
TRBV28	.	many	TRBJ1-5	TGTGCCAGCAGTTTTGTCGACAGAGCAAATCAGCCCCAGCATTTT	CASSFVDRANQPQHF
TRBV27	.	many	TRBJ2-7	TGTGCCAGCAGTTTATTGTCCCGTGGGTTTGTCTACGAGCAGTACTTC	CASSLLSRGFVYEQYF
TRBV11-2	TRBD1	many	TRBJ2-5	TGTGCCAGCAGCCGGGGACAGGGGCCGCCGGAGACCCAGTACTTC	CASSRGQGPPETQYF
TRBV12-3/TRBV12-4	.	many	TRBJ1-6	TGTGCCAGCAGTTTTTTGGCCACCCACTCCTATAATTCACCCCTCCACTTT	CASSFLATHSYNSPLHF
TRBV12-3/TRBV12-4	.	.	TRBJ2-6	TGCGCCAGCAGCCCCCGGACCGATAGCTCTGGGGCCAACGTCCTGACTTTC	CASSPRTDSSGANVLTF
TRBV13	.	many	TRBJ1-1	TGTGCCAGCAGCTTAAGTGGAATGAACACTGAAGCTTTCTTT	CASSLSGMNTEAFF
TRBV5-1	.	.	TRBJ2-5	TGCGCCAGCAGAGGGGCAGGGCGGGAGACCCAGTACTTC	CASRGAGRETQYF
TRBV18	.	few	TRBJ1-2	TGTGCCAGCTCACCACCAGGGGACTGGGATGGCTACACCTTC	CASSPPGDWDGYTF
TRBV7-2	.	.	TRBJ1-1	TGTGCCAGCAGCTTAGGAGGGCCGGTGACTGAAGCTTTCTTT	CASSLGGPVTEAFF
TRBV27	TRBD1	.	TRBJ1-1	TGTGCCAGCAGTCTAGGGACAGGGGGCGCTGAAGCTTTCTTT	CASSLGTGGAEAFF
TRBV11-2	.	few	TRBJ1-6	TGTGCCAGCAGCTTAGAAGGACAGCTCAATTCACCCCTCCACTTC	CASSLEGQLNSPLHF
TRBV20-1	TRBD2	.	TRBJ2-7	TGCAGTGCTAGTTACCCCACCCGCGGGACTAGCGGTAACAACGAGCAGTACTTC	CSASYPTRGTSGNNEQYF
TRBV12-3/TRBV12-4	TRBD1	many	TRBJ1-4	TGTGCCAGCCATGACAGGGTCAATGAAAAACTGTTTTTT	CASHDRVNEKLFF